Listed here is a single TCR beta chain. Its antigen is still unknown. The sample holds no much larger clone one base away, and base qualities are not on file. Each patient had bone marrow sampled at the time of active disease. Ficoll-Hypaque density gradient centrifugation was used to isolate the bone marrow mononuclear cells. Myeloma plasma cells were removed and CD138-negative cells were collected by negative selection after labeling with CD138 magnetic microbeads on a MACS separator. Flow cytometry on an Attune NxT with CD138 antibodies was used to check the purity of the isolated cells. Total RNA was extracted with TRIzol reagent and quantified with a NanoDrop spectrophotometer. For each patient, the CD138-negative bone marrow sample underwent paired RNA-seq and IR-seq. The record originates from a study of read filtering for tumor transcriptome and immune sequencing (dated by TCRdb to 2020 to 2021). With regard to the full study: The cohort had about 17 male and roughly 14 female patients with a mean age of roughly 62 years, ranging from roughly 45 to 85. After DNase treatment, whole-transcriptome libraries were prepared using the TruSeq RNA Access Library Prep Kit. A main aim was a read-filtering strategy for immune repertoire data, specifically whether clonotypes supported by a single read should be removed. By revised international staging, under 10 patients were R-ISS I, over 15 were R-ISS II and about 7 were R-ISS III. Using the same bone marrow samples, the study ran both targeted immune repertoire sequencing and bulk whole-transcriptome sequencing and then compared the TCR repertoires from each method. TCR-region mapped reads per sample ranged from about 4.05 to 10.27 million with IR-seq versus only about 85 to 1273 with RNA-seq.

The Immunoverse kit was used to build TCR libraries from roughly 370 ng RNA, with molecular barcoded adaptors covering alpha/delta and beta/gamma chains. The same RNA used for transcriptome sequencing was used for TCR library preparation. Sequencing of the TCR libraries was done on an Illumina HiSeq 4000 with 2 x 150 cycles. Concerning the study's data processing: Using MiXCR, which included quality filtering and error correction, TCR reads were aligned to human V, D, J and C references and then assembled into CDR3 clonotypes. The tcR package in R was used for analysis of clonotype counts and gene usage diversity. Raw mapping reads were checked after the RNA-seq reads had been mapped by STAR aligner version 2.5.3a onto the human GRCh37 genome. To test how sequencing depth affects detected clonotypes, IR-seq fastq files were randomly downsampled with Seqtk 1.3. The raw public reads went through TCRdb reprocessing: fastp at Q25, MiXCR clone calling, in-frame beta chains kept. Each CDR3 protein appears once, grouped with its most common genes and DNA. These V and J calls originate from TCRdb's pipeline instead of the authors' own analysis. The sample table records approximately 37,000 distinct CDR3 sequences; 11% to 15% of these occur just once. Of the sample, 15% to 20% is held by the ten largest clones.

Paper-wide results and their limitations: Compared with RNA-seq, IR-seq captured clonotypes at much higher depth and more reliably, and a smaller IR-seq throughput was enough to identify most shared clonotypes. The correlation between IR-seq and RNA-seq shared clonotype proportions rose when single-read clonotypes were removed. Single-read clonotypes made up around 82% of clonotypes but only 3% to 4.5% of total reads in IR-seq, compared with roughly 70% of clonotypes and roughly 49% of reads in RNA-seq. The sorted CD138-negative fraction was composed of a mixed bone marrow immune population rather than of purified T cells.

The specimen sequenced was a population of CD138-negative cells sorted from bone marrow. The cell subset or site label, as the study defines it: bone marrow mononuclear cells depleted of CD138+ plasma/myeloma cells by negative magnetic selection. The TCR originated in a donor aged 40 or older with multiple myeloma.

The nucleotides are TGCAGCGTAGCGGAGGGGTATACGCAGTATTTT. Translated, this gives CSVAEGYTQYF. The chain couples TRBV29-1 to TRBJ2-3; the D segment could be TRBD2, given 6 matching bases. Taken from the germline V gene, the CDR1 and CDR2 loops are SQVTM and ANQGSEA. The CDR3 contains 11 residues, cysteine and phenylalanine counted. Only the CDR3 region is kept as DNA, spanning 33 bases read in frame from base 1. Deletion took 6 bases off V and 7 bases off J, with a span of 11 bases between the germline ends.